This T cell receptor (beta chain) appears in the sequencing data of a study of Ad26.COV2.S vaccination and SARS-CoV-2 variants. Study information: Dosing was one shot or two shots 56 days apart. Study conclusions and caveats: It is possible that the TCR breadth and depth analyses underestimated the total T cell responses. For non-spike TCRs, breadth in vaccine recipients resembled that in placebo recipients.

As regards this clone: The antigen is not known.

TCRdb's copy holds only in-frame clones and misses some; the assay was immunoSEQ multiplex PCR. The sample consists of roughly 700,000 clones, roughly nine tenths of them appearing once. As to treatment: over 15 received Ad26.COV2.S at low or high dose, single or two shots; five or six received placebo; per-sample allocation not given. On day 63 after the first injection, vaccine and placebo recipients gave samples. Aged 18-55 years, donor was enrolled in Boston around 2020. Sample: peripheral blood, taken in a trial of Ad26.COV2.S vaccine versus placebo. The sequence came from a person aged 18-65 years who received the Ad26.COV2.S COVID-19 vaccine or a placebo.

CDR3 in amino acids: CAISESQGIDGYTF. The DNA for the CDR3 is TGTGCCATCAGTGAGTCCCAGGGTATAGATGGCTACACCTTC. The chain couples TRBV10-3 to TRBJ1-2; a weak D match, TRBD1 (5 bases). The germline V gene encodes CDR1 ENHRY and CDR2 SYGVKD. This CDR3 is 14 amino acids long. The V end was cut by 0 bases, the J end by 6 bases, with 11 bases between.